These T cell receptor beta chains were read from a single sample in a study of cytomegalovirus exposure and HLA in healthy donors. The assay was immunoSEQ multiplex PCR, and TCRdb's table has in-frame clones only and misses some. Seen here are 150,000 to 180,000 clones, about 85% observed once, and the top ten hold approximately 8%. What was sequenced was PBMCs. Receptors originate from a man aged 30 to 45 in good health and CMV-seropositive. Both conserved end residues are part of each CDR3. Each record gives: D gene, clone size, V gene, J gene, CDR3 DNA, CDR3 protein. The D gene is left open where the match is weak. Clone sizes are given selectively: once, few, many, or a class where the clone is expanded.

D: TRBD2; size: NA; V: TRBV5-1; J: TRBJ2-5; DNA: TGCGCCAGCTCGATGAAACCCGGGACTAGCGGAGAGACCCAGTACTTC; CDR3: CASSMKPGTSGETQYF
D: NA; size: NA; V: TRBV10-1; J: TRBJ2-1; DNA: TGCGCCAGCAGTGGGAACCATCTAGCGACCTACAATGAGCAGTTCTTC; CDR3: CASSGNHLATYNEQFF
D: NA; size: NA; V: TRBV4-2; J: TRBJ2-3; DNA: TGTGCCAGCAGCCGGAAGGCTTCGGGAGAGACGTCAGATACGCAGTATTTT; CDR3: CASSRKASGETSDTQYF
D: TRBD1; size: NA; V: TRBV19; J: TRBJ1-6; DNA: TGTGCCAGTAGGGGGACAGCTTATTCACCCCTCCACTTT; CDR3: CASRGTAYSPLHF
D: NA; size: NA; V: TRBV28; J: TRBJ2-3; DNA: TGTGCCAGCAGCGCCCTCGGGGGACGCACAGATACGCAGTATTTT; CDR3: CASSALGGRTDTQYF
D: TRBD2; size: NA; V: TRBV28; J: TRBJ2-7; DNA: TGTGCCAGCAGTTCTGCGATAGCGGGAGGGTCCTACGAGCAGTACTTC; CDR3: CASSSAIAGGSYEQYF
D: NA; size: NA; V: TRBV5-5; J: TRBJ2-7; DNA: TGTGCCAGCAGCTTGGAATGGGGCAGGGGCTCCTACGAGCAGTACTTC; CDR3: CASSLEWGRGSYEQYF
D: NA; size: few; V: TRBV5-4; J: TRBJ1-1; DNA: TGTGCCAGCAGCAACTGGGAGGCCAGCAGGGCTGAAGCTTTCTTT; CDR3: CASSNWEASRAEAFF
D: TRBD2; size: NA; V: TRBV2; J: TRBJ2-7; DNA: TGTGCCAGCGGGGGGGGAATCGAGCAGTACTTC; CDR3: CASGGGIEQYF
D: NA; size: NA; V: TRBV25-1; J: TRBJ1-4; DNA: TGTGCCAGCAGTGATCCGACAGGCCCTTTGGACGAAAAACTGTTTTTT; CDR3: CASSDPTGPLDEKLFF
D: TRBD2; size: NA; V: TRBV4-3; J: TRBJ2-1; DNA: TGCGCCAGCAGCCATGTAGCGGGGGGGACGAATGAGCAGTTCTTC; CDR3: CASSHVAGGTNEQFF
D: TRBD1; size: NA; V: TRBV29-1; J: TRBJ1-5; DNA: TGCAGCGTTGTACAGGGGACAAATCAGCCCCAGCATTTT; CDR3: CSVVQGTNQPQHF
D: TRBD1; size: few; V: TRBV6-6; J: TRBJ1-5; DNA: TGTGCCAGCAGTGGCCAGGGGGGCAATCAGCCCCAGCATTTT; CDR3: CASSGQGGNQPQHF
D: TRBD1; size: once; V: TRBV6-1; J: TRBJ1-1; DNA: TGTGCCAGCAGCGGTTGGGACAGACTTAATACTGAAGCTTTCTTT; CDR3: CASSGWDRLNTEAFF
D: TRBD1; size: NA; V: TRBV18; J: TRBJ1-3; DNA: TGTGCCAGCTCACCACCTGGAGGAGGGGGCCCTGGAAACACCATATATTTT; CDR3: CASSPPGGGGPGNTIYF
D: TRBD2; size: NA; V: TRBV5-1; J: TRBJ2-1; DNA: TGCGCCAGCAGCTTGTTCCTAGCGGGAGGGATTCGGTTCTTC; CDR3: CASSLFLAGGIRFF
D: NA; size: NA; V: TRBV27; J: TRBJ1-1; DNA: TGTGCCAGCAGTACTTGGACAGACAATGAAGCTTTCTTT; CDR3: CASSTWTDNEAFF
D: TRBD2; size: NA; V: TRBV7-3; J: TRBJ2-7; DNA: TGTGCCAGCAGCTTAGCGGGGGGGCGAACCTACGAGCAGTACTTC; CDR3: CASSLAGGRTYEQYF
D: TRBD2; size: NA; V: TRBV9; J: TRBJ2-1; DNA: TGTGCCAGCAGCGCTAGCGGGAGGAACGGGTACAATGAGCAGTTCTTC; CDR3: CASSASGRNGYNEQFF
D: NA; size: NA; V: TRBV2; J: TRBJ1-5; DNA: TGTGCCAGCAGAACACAGCATCAGCCCCAGCATTTT; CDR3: CASRTQHQPQHF
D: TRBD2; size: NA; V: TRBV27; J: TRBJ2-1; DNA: TGTGCCAGCAGTACTAGCGGGGTCTACAATGAGCAGTTCTTC; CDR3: CASSTSGVYNEQFF
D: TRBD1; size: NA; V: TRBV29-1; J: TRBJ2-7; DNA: TGCAGCGTCGTAGGACAGGGGGTTGGAGAGCAGTACTTC; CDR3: CSVVGQGVGEQYF
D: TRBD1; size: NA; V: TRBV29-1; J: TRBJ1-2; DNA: TGCAGCGTAGATCGGCGGGCAGGGACAGCTGGCTACACCTTC; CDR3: CSVDRRAGTAGYTF
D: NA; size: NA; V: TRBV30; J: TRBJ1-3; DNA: TGTGCCTGGGACAGGTCAGGCTTTGGAAACACCATATATTTT; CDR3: CAWDRSGFGNTIYF
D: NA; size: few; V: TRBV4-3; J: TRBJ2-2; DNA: TGCGCCAGCAGCCAAGATAGCAGGGCCGGCGGGGAGCTGTTTTTT; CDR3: CASSQDSRAGGELFF
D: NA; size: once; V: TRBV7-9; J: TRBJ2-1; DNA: TGTGCCAGCAGCTCCGGGATGGGGGGGCAGTTCTTC; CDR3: CASSSGMGGQFF
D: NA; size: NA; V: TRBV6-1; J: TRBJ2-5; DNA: TGTGCCAGCAGCCCGCGGGGACGGGAGACCCAGTACTTC; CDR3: CASSPRGRETQYF
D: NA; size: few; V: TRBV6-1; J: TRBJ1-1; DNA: TGTGCCAGCAGGGCAGGGGACCCCAACACTGAAGCTTTCTTT; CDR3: CASRAGDPNTEAFF
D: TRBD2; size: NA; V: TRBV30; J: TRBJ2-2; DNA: TGTGCCTGGAGGGGAATTGGACTAGCGGGGGGGGGTTACACCGGGGAGCTGTTTTTT; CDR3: CAWRGIGLAGGGYTGELFF
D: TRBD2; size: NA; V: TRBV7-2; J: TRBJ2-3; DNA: TGTGCCAGCAGCCTCCTAGCGGGGGCCTTCACAGATACGCAGTATTTT; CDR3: CASSLLAGAFTDTQYF
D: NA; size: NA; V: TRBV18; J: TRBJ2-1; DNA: TGTGCCAGCTCACCCGAGAGGGGGATCCCCAATGAGCAGTTCTTC; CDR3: CASSPERGIPNEQFF
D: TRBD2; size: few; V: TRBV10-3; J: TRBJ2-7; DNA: TGTGCCATCATGGGGGCGGGGGGTGCCAACGAGCAGTACTTC; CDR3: CAIMGAGGANEQYF
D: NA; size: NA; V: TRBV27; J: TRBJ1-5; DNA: TGTGCCAGCAGTTTAAGGGAGGGACAGCCCCAGCATTTT; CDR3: CASSLREGQPQHF
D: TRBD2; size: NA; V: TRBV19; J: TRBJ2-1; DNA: TGTGCCAGTAGTATCTACAGGACTAGCGCCTACAATGAGCAGTTCTTC; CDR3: CASSIYRTSAYNEQFF
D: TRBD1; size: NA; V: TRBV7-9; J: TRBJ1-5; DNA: TGTGCCAGCAGCCCACAGGGGACAGGCAATCAGCCCCAGCATTTT; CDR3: CASSPQGTGNQPQHF
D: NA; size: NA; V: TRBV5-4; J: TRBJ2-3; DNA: TGTGCCAGCAGCCCCGGAGGAGCAGCTAGCACAGATACGCAGTATTTT; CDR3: CASSPGGAASTDTQYF
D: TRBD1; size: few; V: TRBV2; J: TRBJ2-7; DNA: TGTGCCAGCAGTGGGGGGACAGGGAACTACGAGCAGTACTTC; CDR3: CASSGGTGNYEQYF
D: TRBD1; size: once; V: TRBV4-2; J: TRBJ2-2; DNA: TGTGCCAGCACTCCGGGACAGCGTGACACCGGGGAGCTGTTTTTT; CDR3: CASTPGQRDTGELFF